This is a list of T cell receptor beta chains from one sample in a study of shared clonotypes between healthy human individuals. The table came from immunoSEQ multiplex PCR; TCRdb's copy has only in-frame clones and leaves some out. The table lists about 2.4 million clones, approximately 94% of them singletons. The sequencing input was naive CD4+ T cells from PBMCs. These receptors all stem from a man between 18 and 29 years old in good health. Some clones in this sample may be carry-over from other donors' samples. Each CDR3 is given with its conserved first and last residue. Fields, in order: D gene, clone size, V gene, J gene, CDR3 protein, CDR3 DNA. D genes are given only for firm matches. Not every row has a clone size; where given, it reads once, few, many or a size class.

NA	NA	TRBV5-1	TRBJ1-5	CASSLDGSANQPQHF	TGCGCCAGCAGCTTGGATGGGTCCGCAAATCAGCCCCAGCATTTT
NA	NA	TRBV6-5	TRBJ2-7	CASSYSRGRSGEQYF	TGTGCCAGCAGTTACTCTCGGGGGCGGTCGGGCGAGCAGTACTTC
NA	NA	TRBV4-3	TRBJ1-1	CASSQDRPGGRTEAFF	TGCGCCAGCAGCCAAGATAGACCCGGGGGTAGGACTGAAGCTTTCTTT
NA	few	TRBV2	TRBJ2-1	CASSLQGSYNEQFF	TGTGCCAGCAGTCTACAGGGTTCCTACAATGAGCAGTTCTTC
NA	NA	TRBV11-2	TRBJ2-3	CASSLVPDTQYF	TGTGCCAGCAGCTTAGTTCCCGATACGCAGTATTTT
TRBD1	NA	TRBV5-1	TRBJ1-1	CASSLQTGRATEAFF	TGCGCCAGCAGCCTACAGACAGGGAGAGCCACTGAAGCTTTCTTT
NA	NA	TRBV30	TRBJ2-7	CAWSTGTDEQYF	TGTGCCTGGAGTACGGGAACAGACGAGCAGTACTTC
NA	NA	TRBV9	TRBJ2-3	CASSPQGSDTQYF	TGTGCCAGCAGCCCTCAGGGTTCAGATACGCAGTATTTT
NA	NA	TRBV4-3	TRBJ2-3	CASSQGLRTDTQYF	TGCGCCAGCAGCCAGGGACTCCGCACAGATACGCAGTATTTT
TRBD2	once	TRBV30	TRBJ2-1	CAWSVLLAGVNEQFF	TGTGCCTGGAGTGTTTTACTAGCGGGAGTGAATGAGCAGTTCTTC
NA	NA	TRBV2	TRBJ1-1	CASSEQGVDTEAFF	TGTGCCAGCAGTGAACAGGGCGTAGACACTGAAGCTTTCTTT
TRBD1	NA	TRBV5-1	TRBJ1-2	CASSGTGGLNYGYTF	TGCGCCAGCAGTGGGACAGGGGGTTTAAACTATGGCTACACCTTC